This T cell receptor (beta chain) appears in the sequencing data of a study of siplizumab effects on memory and regulatory T cells. Libraries were prepared by immunoSEQ multiplex PCR; TCRdb keeps only in-frame clonotypes and omits some of them. The data hold approximately 100,000 clones, with 94% observed a single time. The V end lost 5 bases, the J end lost 4 bases, and 14 bases lay between the germline ends. Per the germline V gene, CDR1 is MDHEN and CDR2 is SYDVKM. The CDR3 is 14 amino acids. The sample consisted of Tregs sorted from blood. The source is a human donor in good health. The V and J genes are TRBV28 and TRBJ1-2, with D tentatively TRBD1 (5 bases). In DNA form, the CDR3 reads TGTGCCAGCAGTGTGGGGGTTTTTGGCTATGGCTACACCTTC. This gives the protein CASSVGVFGYGYTF.